This T cell receptor beta chain was found in a study of blood T cells in healthy people across ages. Study observations and caveats: Per million T cells, TCR beta diversity dropped roughly linearly as age increased.

Turning to this clonotype: What it binds is unknown.

With V trimmed by 8 bases and J by 9 bases, 4 bases remained unmatched. Germline V gene lookup returns CDR1 ENHRY and CDR2 SYGVKD. The CDR3 length is 11 residues. A sample-barcoded 5' primer and a J-beta primer mix were used in a second PCR of roughly 6 to 11 cycles. TCRdb used MiXCR to reprocess the 5' RACE reads, holding one entry per CDR3 protein. The data hold about 1,400,000 distinct CDR3 sequences, with approximately 40% observed a single time. The chain is built from TRBV10-3 and TRBJ2-1; 7 positions match TRBD2. The source of this sequence is a young woman in good health. The sample taken for sequencing was blood. The CDR3 loop reads CAIGGGSEQFF. The CDR3 DNA sequence: TGTGCCATCGGCGGGGGTAGTGAGCAGTTCTTC.